This TCR beta chain derives from a study of cytomegalovirus exposure and HLA in healthy donors. Findings and limits, study-wide: According to the study, around 160 TCR beta chains were cytomegalovirus-associated. In an earlier analysis, in 587 donors, most V segments appeared productive either ~90% or ~30% of the time. 16,951 TCR beta sequences were associated with HLA alleles at 0.05 false discovery rate in a later analysis.

The ends lost 0 bases at V and 4 bases at J; junction bases unmatched: 5. Germline lookup yields CDR1 PRHDT and CDR2 FYEKMQ (reference sequence). This CDR3 has 16 residues. PCR primers comprised 60 Vbeta and 13 Jbeta primers. Generated by immunoSEQ multiplex PCR, the TCRdb table keeps only in-frame clones and is missing some. The table has approximately 150,000 clones, roughly three quarters seen once. With respect to this clone: The antigen is undetermined.

The chain couples TRBV13 to TRBJ2-3, with 9 positions matching TRBD2. Material for sequencing was PBMCs. The clonotype comes from a man in his fifties or sixties in good health and CMV-seronegative. This chain's CDR3 is CASSLGALAGSDTQYF. The DNA for the CDR3 is TGTGCCAGCAGCTTAGGGGCCCTAGCGGGATCAGATACGCAGTATTTT.